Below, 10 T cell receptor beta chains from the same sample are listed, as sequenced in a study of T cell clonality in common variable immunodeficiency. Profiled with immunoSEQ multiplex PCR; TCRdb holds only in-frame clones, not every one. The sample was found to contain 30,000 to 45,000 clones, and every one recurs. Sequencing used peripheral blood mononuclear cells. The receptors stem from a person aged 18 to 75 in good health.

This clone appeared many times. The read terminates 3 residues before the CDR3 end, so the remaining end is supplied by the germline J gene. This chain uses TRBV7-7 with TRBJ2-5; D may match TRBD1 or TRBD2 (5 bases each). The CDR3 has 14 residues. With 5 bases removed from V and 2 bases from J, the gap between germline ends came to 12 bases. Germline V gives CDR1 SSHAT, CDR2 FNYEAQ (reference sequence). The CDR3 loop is CASSPRGVQETQYF. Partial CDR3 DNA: TGTGCCAGCAGCCCGAGGGGTGTACAAGAGACC.

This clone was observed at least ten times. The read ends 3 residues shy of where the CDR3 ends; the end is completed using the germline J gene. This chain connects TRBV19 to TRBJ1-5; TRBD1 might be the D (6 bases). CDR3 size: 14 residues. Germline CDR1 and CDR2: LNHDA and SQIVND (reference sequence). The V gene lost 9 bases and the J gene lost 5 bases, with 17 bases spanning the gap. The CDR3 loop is CASQTGRRHQPQHF. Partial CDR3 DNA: TGTGCCAGCCAGACAGGTCGGAGACATCAGCCC.

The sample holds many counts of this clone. The sequenced CDR3 bases are TGCGCCAGCAGCTTGGAGGCGAACACTGAA. Its translation: CASSLEANTE. The whole CDR3 is CASSLEANTEAFF. V is TRBV5-1 and J is TRBJ1-1; the D is unclear. The read terminates 3 residues ahead of where the CDR3 ends, so the germline J gene completes it. The CDR3 extends over 13 amino acids. Germline assignment: CDR1 SGHRS and CDR2 YFSETQ. Trimming left V 0 bases short and J 1 base short, with 4 bases between.

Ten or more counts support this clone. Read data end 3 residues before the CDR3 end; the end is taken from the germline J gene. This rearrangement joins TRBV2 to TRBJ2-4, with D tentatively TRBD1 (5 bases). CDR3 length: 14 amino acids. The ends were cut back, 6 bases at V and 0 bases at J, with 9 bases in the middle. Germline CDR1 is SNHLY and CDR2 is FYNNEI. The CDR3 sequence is CASRLRVAKNIQYF. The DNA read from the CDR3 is TGTGCCAGCAGACTCAGGGTAGCCAAAAACATT.

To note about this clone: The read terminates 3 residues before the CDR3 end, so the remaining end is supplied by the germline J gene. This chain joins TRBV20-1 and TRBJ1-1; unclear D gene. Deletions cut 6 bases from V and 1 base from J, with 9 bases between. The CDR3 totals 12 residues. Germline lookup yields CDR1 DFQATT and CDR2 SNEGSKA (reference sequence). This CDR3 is CSAAGWNTEAFF. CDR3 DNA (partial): TGCAGTGCCGCCGGTTGGAACACTGAA.

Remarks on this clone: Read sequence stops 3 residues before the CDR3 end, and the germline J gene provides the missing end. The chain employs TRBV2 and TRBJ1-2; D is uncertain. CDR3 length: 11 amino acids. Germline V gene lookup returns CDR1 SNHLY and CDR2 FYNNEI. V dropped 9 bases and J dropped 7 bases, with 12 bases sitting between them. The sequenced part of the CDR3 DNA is TGTGCCAGAGCGGGCGGGCTTGGC. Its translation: CARAGGLG. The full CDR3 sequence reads CARAGGLGYTF. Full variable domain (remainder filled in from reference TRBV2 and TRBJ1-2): EPEVTQTPSHQVTQMGQEVILRCVPISNHLYFYWYRQILGQKVEFLVSFYNNEISEKSEIFDDQFSVERPDGSNFTLKIRSTKLEDSAMYFCARAGGLGYTFGSGTRLTVV.

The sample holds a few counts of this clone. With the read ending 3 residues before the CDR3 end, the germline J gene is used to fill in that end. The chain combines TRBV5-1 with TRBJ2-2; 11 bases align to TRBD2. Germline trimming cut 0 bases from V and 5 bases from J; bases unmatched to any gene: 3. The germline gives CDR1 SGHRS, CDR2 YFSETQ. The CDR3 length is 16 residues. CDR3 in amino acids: CASSLELAGVTGELFF. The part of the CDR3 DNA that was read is TGCGCCAGCAGCTTGGAACTAGCGGGGGTTACCGGGGAG.

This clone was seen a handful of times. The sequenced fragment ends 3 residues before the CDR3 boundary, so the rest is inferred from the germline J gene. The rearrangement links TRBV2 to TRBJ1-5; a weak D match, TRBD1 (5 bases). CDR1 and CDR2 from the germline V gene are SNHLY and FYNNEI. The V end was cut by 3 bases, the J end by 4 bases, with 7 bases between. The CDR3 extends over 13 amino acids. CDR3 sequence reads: CASSDRGNQPQHF. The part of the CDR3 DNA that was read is TGTGCCAGCAGTGACCGGGGGAATCAGCCC.

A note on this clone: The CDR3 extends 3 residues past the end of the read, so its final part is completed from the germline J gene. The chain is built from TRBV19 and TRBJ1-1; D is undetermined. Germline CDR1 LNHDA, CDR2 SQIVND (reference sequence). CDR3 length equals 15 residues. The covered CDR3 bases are TGTGCCAGTAGCCTGACTAGCGGGAGAGGGAATGAG. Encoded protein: CASSLTSGRGNE. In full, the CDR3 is CASSLTSGRGNEAFF.

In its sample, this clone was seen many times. The CDR3 is CASKRVYQETQYF. Incomplete CDR3 DNA: TGTGCCAGCAAGAGGGTGTACCAAGAGACC. This rearrangement joins TRBV27 to TRBJ2-5, with D perhaps matching TRBD2 (5 bases). From the germline J gene comes the end of the CDR3, since the read stops 3 residues before it. Looked up from germline, CDR1 is MNHEY and CDR2 is SMNVEV (reference sequence). This CDR3 comprises 13 residues. V was shortened by 7 bases and J by 0 bases, with 9 bases between the two germline ends.